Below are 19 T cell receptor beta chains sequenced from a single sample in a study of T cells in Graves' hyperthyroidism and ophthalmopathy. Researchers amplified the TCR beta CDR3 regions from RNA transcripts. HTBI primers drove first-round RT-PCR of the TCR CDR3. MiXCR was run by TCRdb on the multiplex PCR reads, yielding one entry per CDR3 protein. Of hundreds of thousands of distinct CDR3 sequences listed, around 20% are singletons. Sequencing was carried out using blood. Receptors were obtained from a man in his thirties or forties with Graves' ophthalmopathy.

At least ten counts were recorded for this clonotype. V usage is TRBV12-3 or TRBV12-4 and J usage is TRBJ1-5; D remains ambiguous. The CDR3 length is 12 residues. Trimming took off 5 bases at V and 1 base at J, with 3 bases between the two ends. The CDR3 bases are TGTGCCAGCAGTCCGAGCAATCAGCCCCAGCATTTT. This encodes CASSPSNQPQHF.

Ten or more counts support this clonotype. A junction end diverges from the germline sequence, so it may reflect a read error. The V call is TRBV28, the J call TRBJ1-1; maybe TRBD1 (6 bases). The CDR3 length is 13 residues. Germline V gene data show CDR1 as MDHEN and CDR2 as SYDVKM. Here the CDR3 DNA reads TGTGCCAGCACAGACAGGATGAACCCTGAAGCTTTCTTT. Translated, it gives CASTDRMNPEAFF.

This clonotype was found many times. In DNA form, the CDR3 reads TGTGCCACCAGCAGAGGGAGGGAGAACACTGAAGCTTTCTTT. Protein: CATSRGRENTEAFF. The J gene is TRBJ1-1, the V gene TRBV15; no clear D. The germline V gene has CDR1 LNHNV and CDR2 YYDKDF (reference sequence). The CDR3 runs to 14 residues. Trimming took off 1 base at V and 1 base at J, with 7 bases between the two ends.

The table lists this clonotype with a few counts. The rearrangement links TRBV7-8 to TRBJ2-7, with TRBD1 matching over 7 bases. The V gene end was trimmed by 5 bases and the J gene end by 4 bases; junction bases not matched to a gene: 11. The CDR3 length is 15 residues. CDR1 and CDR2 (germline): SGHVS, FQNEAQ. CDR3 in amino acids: CASSAGPGQIYEQYF. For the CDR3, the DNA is TGTGCCAGCAGCGCTGGACCGGGACAGATTTACGAGCAGTACTTC. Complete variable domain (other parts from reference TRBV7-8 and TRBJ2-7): GAGVSQSPRYKVAKRGQDVALRCDPISGHVSLFWYQQALGQGPEFLTYFQNEAQLDKSGLPSDRFFAERPEGSVSTLKIQRTQQEDSAVYLCASSAGPGQIYEQYFGPGTRLTVT.

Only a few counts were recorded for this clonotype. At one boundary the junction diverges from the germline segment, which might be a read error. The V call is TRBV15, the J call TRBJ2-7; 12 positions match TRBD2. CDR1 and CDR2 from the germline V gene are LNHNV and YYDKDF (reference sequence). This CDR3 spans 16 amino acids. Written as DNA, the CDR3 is TGTGCCACCAGCAATGGACTAGCGGGATGGGGCTACGAACAGTACTTC. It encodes CATSNGLAGWGYEQYF.

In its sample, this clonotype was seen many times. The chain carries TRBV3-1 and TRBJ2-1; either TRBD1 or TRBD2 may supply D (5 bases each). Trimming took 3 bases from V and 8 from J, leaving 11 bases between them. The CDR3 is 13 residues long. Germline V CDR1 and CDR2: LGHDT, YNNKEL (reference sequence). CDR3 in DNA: TGTGCCAGCAGCCACCGGGGCGTCGATGAGCAGTTCTTC. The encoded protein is CASSHRGVDEQFF.

CDR3 region: CASSQARSSAYEQYF. DNA of the CDR3: TGCGCCAGCAGCCAAGCACGCTCTTCCGCCTACGAGCAGTACTTC. The chain joins TRBV4-3 to TRBJ2-7; D is undetermined. The V end was cut by 1 base, the J end by 2 bases, with 12 bases between. This CDR3 contains 15 residues. Germline V CDR1 and CDR2: LGHNA, YSLEER.

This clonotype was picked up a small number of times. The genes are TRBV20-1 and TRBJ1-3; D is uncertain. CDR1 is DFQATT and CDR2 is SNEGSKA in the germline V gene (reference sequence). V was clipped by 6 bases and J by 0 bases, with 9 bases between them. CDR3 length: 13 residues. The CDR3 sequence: CSAVRSSGNTIYF. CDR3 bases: TGCAGTGCGGTTCGGAGCTCTGGAAACACCATATATTTT.

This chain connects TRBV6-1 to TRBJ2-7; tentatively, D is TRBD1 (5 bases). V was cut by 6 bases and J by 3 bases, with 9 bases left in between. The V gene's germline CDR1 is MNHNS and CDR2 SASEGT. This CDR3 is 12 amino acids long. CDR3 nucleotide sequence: TGTGCCAGCAGGGACATGGGCTACGAGCAGTACTTC. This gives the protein CASRDMGYEQYF.

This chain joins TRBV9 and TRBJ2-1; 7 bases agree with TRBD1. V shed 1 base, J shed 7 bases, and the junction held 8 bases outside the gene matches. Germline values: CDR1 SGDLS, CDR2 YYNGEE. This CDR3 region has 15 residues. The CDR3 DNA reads TGTGCCAGCAGCGTATCAGGGGGAAGAGCGAATGAGCAGTTCTTC. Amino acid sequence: CASSVSGGRANEQFF.

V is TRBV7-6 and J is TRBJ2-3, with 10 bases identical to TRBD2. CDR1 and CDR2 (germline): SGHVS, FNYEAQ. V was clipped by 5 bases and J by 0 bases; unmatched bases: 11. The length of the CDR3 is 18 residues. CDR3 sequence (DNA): TGTGCCAGCAGCCAGGGACTAGCGAGACCCTCTAGCACAGATACGCAGTATTTT. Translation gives CASSQGLARPSSTDTQYF.

Here the CDR3 reads CASSMRTGPGTDTQYF. The DNA of the CDR3 is TGTGCCAGTAGTATGCGGACAGGGCCAGGCACAGATACGCAGTATTTT. The gene calls are TRBV19 and TRBJ2-3, with TRBD1 matching over 8 bases. The CDR3 has 16 residues. V gave up 3 bases and J gave up 1 base; unmatched junction bases: 6. The germline V gene encodes CDR1 LNHDA and CDR2 SQIVND (reference sequence).

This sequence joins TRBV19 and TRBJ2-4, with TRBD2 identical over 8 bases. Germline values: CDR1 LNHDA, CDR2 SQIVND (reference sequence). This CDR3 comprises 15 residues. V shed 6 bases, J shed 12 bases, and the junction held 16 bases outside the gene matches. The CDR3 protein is CASSLSGGGGPAQYF. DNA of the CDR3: TGTGCCAGTAGCCTCTCCGGGGGCGGGGGGCCCGCTCAGTACTTC.

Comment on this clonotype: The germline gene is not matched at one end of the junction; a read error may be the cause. The CDR3 sequence is CASSSLMRGVNVLTF. CDR3 nucleotide sequence: TGTGCCAGCAGCTCCCTCATGAGAGGGGTCAACGTCCTGACTTTC. V usage is TRBV7-9 and J usage is TRBJ2-6, with D perhaps being TRBD1 or TRBD2 (5 bases each). CDR1 is SEHNR and CDR2 is FQNEAQ in the germline V gene (reference sequence). This CDR3 is built from 15 residues.

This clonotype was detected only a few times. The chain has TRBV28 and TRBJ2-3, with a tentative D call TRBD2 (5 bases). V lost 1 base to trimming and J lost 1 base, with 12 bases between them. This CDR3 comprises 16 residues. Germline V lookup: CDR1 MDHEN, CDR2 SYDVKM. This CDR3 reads CASSLSFGSGTDTQYF. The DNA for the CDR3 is TGTGCCAGCAGTTTATCCTTTGGGAGCGGCACAGATACGCAGTATTTT.

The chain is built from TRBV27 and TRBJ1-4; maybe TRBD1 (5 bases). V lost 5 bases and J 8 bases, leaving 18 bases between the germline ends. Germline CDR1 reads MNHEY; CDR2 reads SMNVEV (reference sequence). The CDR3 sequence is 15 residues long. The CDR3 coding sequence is TGTGCCAGCAGTCTTTCGACCTGGAGGGGAGAAAAACTGTTTTTT. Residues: CASSLSTWRGEKLFF.

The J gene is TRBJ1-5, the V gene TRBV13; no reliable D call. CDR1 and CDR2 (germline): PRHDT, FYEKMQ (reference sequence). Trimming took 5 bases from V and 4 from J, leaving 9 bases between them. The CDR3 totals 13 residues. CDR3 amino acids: CASSTHPNQPQHF. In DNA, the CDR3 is TGTGCCAGCAGCACGCACCCGAATCAGCCCCAGCATTTT.

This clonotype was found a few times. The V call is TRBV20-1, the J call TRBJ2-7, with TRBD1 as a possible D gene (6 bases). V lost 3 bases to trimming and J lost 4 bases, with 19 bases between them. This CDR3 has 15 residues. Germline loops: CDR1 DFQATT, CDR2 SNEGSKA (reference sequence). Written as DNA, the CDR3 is TGCAGTGCTAGGCCGATGACAGGTGGTGTTTACGAGCAGTACTTC. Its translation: CSARPMTGGVYEQYF.

The CDR3 is CASSHSGLASYYEQYF. The CDR3 DNA sequence: TGTGCCAGCAGCCATTCGGGACTAGCGAGCTACTACGAGCAGTACTTC. The chain is built from TRBV3-1 and TRBJ2-7; 10 bases match TRBD2. J gave up 3 bases and V 3 bases, and 8 bases lay outside the gene matches. CDR3 length equals 16 residues. Germline CDR1 reads LGHDT; CDR2 reads YNNKEL (reference sequence).